The 27 T cell receptor beta chains presented below share a single source sample, sequenced in a study of blood T cell repertoires in COVID-19. Method: immunoSEQ multiplex PCR; TCRdb's copy keeps in-frame clones and lacks some. There are about 45,000 clones in the sample; 84% occur only once, and 35% to 45% lies in the top ten. Sequencing was carried out using peripheral blood. The receptor source for this set is a human donor in a cohort sampled during active COVID-19.

The rearrangement joins TRBV2 to TRBJ2-1; 11 bases map to TRBD1. The CDR3 runs 15 residues. CDR1 and CDR2 (germline): SNHLY, FYNNEI. With V trimmed by 5 bases and J by 6 bases, 6 bases remained unmatched. This CDR3 is CASSPRTGGRNEQFF. DNA of the CDR3: TGTGCCAGCAGTCCGCGGACAGGGGGCCGCAATGAGCAGTTCTTC.

The V gene is TRBV27, the J gene TRBJ1-5, with 7 bases aligning to TRBD1. The V and J ends lost 5 bases and 6 bases, in that order; junction bases with no gene match: 7. This CDR3 has 14 residues. Germline V CDR1 and CDR2: MNHEY, SMNVEV (reference sequence). The CDR3, as DNA: TGTGCCAGCAGTCTAAGACAGGGCGTTCAGCCCCAGCATTTT. Translated, it gives CASSLRQGVQPQHF.

J is TRBJ2-7 and V is TRBV18; possibly TRBD1 for D (6 bases). The ends were cut back, 3 bases at V and 3 bases at J, with 12 bases in the middle. The CDR3 extends over 14 amino acids. Germline loops: CDR1 KGHSH, CDR2 LQKENI. The CDR3 sequence: CASSPGQGYYEQYF. The CDR3 bases are TGTGCCAGCTCACCGGGGCAGGGGTACTACGAGCAGTACTTC.

The genes are TRBV5-1 and TRBJ2-1, with 9 bases that match TRBD2. Per the germline V gene, CDR1 is SGHRS and CDR2 is YFSETQ. CDR3 size: 15 residues. V gave up 7 bases and J gave up 7 bases; unmatched junction bases: 12. The CDR3 spells CASGVAGTSWNEQFF. Written as DNA, the CDR3 is TGCGCCAGCGGGGTGGCCGGGACTAGCTGGAATGAGCAGTTCTTC. Based on the CDR3 plus reference TRBV5-1 and TRBJ2-1, the full variable domain is KAGVTQTPRYLIKTRGQQVTLSCSPISGHRSVSWYQQTPGQGLQFLFEYFSETQRNKGNFPGRFSGRQFSNSRSEMNVSTLELGDSALYLCASGVAGTSWNEQFFGPGTRLTVL.

The rearrangement uses TRBV5-3 and TRBJ2-3; D ambiguous. TRBV5-3 is annotated as an ORF whose role is uncertain. The V end lost 8 bases, the J end lost 6 bases, and 7 bases lay between the germline ends. The CDR3 is 10 amino acids. The CDR3 DNA reads as TGTGCCAGGGCGAGGGATACGCAGTATTTT. Its protein product is CARARDTQYF.

The rearrangement joins TRBV19 to TRBJ2-5; D is perhaps TRBD2 (7 bases). The CDR3 spans 14 residues. Germline V gene data show CDR1 as LNHDA and CDR2 as SQIVND (reference sequence). The V gene lost 6 bases and the J gene lost 5 bases, with 16 bases spanning the gap. CDR3 loop: CASRSRGGSETQYF. As DNA, the CDR3 is TGTGCCAGTAGGAGCAGGGGAGGGAGTGAGACCCAGTACTTC.

V gene TRBV19 combines with J gene TRBJ1-1; TRBD1 aligns across 7 bases. CDR1 is LNHDA and CDR2 is SQIVND in the germline V gene (reference sequence). The V and J ends lost 6 bases and 5 bases, in that order; junction bases with no gene match: 18. There are 17 residues in the CDR3. CDR3 loop: CASRPGRGGMRQTEAFF. The DNA of the CDR3 is TGTGCCAGTAGGCCGGGGAGAGGGGGCATGAGGCAGACTGAAGCTTTCTTT.

This chain uses TRBV6-2 or TRBV6-3 with TRBJ1-5, with unresolved D. CDR1 and CDR2 (germline): MNHEY, SVGEGT. This CDR3 contains 15 residues. V was pared by 5 bases and J by 1 base, with 12 bases between. CDR3 amino acids: CASSKEARSNQPQHF. The CDR3 DNA follows: TGTGCCAGCAGTAAAGAGGCTAGAAGCAATCAGCCCCAGCATTTT.

The chain links TRBV5-1 to TRBJ2-3, with TRBD1 matching 10 bases. From germline, CDR1 is SGHRS and CDR2 YFSETQ. There are 16 residues in the CDR3. Trimming at V came to 0 bases and at J to 4 bases, leaving 5 bases not matched to a gene. In DNA form, the CDR3 reads TGCGCCAGCAGCTTGGGACAGGGGGCGATCGCAGATACGCAGTATTTT. Translation gives CASSLGQGAIADTQYF.

This clone was picked up one time. The V and J genes are TRBV19 and TRBJ1-1, with D unresolved. This CDR3 spans 17 amino acids. The V gene lost 3 bases and the J gene lost 6 bases, with 23 bases spanning the gap. Germline V gene sequence: CDR1 LNHDA, CDR2 SQIVND (reference sequence). In DNA, the CDR3 is TGTGCCAGTAGTATCCCCTCGGGGTTCCGAAGTTCAGCTGAAGCTTTCTTT. Its translation is CASSIPSGFRSSAEAFF.

This clone showed up just a few times. This sequence joins TRBV5-1 and TRBJ2-3; D perhaps matches TRBD2 (7 bases). The germline V and J ends were trimmed by 2 bases and 1 base, with 11 bases remaining between them. The CDR3 runs 15 residues. CDR1 is SGHRS, CDR2 YFSETQ, per germline. The chain's CDR3 is CASSFTGGGTDTQYF. In DNA form, the CDR3 reads TGCGCCAGCAGCTTCACGGGGGGCGGCACAGATACGCAGTATTTT. Full variable domain (missing parts from reference TRBV5-1 and TRBJ2-3): KAGVTQTPRYLIKTRGQQVTLSCSPISGHRSVSWYQQTPGQGLQFLFEYFSETQRNKGNFPGRFSGRQFSNSRSEMNVSTLELGDSALYLCASSFTGGGTDTQYFGPGTRLTVL.

The V call is TRBV4-2, the J call TRBJ1-4; 7 bases map to TRBD1. CDR3 size: 16 residues. Germline CDR1 reads LGHNA; CDR2 reads YNFKEQ. V was clipped by 0 bases and J by 3 bases; unmatched bases: 4. The DNA for the CDR3 is TGTGCCAGCAGCCAAGATCGGGACAGTGCTAATGAAAAACTGTTTTTT. Translating gives CASSQDRDSANEKLFF.

The V gene is TRBV15, the J gene TRBJ1-5, with TRBD1 matching over 7 bases. This CDR3 comprises 16 residues. J was trimmed by 1 base and V by 5 bases; bases with no gene match: 8. In germline, CDR1 is LNHNV, CDR2 YYDKDF (reference sequence). CDR3 sequence: CATSRDRPLSNQPQHF. The DNA of the CDR3 is TGTGCCACCAGCCGGGACAGACCATTAAGCAATCAGCCCCAGCATTTT.

This clone showed up just once. The chain has TRBV6-1 and TRBJ2-1; the D is unclear. From germline, CDR1 is MNHNS and CDR2 SASEGT. CDR3 length: 17 residues. V gave up 3 bases and J gave up 0 bases, with 15 bases separating them. The CDR3 is CASSDGFADSSYNEQFF. The CDR3 coding sequence is TGTGCCAGCAGTGACGGTTTTGCGGATAGCTCCTACAATGAGCAGTTCTTC.

The chain employs TRBV5-5 and TRBJ2-2; TRBD1 aligns across 8 bases. CDR1 is SGHKS and CDR2 is YYEKEE in the germline V gene (reference sequence). The ends lost 5 bases at V and 4 bases at J; junction bases unmatched: 4. The length of the CDR3 is 14 residues. The CDR3 DNA is TGTGCCAGCAGACCGACAGGGGTCACCGGGGAGCTGTTTTTT. This codes for CASRPTGVTGELFF.

The chain has TRBV9 and TRBJ1-4; TRBD1 matches 10 bases. CDR1 and CDR2 from the germline V gene are SGDLS and YYNGEE. The V and J ends lost 3 bases and 7 bases, in that order; junction bases with no gene match: 3. The CDR3 consists of 14 residues. CDR3 residues: CASSEGQGGEKLFF. The CDR3 DNA reads as TGTGCCAGCAGCGAAGGACAGGGGGGTGAAAAACTGTTTTTT.

The rearrangement uses TRBV15 and TRBJ1-5, with a weak D call TRBD1 (6 bases). The CDR3 loop spans 14 amino acids. Deletions cut 8 bases from V and 3 bases from J, with 14 bases between. Germline CDR1 LNHNV, CDR2 YYDKDF (reference sequence). In DNA form, the CDR3 reads TGTGCCACCCAGGCAGGGGTCAACAATCAGCCCCAGCATTTT. Residues: CATQAGVNNQPQHF.

This clone came up once. V usage is TRBV5-6 and J usage is TRBJ2-3; 9 bases agree with TRBD2. Germline CDR1 reads SGHDT; CDR2 reads YYEEEE. Trimming took 4 bases from V and 3 from J; bases not matched to a gene: 9. The CDR3 is made up of 16 amino acids. The CDR3 DNA reads as TGTGCCAGCAGCCTAATAGCGGGGGTCGCGACAGATACGCAGTATTTT. Residues: CASSLIAGVATDTQYF.

The chain links TRBV27 to TRBJ1-2; tentative D call: TRBD1 (5 bases). V lost 5 bases, J lost 7 bases, and 11 bases lay in between. This CDR3 is 12 amino acids long. Looked up from germline, CDR1 is MNHEY and CDR2 is SMNVEV (reference sequence). The CDR3 sequence: CASSPRGLGYTF. CDR3 DNA sequence: TGTGCCAGCAGTCCTCGGGGACTTGGCTACACCTTC.

The chain recombines TRBV24-1 with TRBJ2-3; D unclear. The CDR3 has 15 amino acids. Trimming left V 4 bases short and J 0 bases short, with 10 bases between. In germline, CDR1 is KGHDR, CDR2 SFDVKD. DNA for the CDR3: TGTGCCACCAGTGACAACAGTTTAAGCACAGATACGCAGTATTTT. Translation: CATSDNSLSTDTQYF.

The V call is TRBV19, the J call TRBJ2-4, with a weak D call TRBD1 (6 bases). V was shortened by 8 bases and J by 2 bases, with 10 bases between the two germline ends. CDR3 size: 13 residues. CDR1 is LNHDA, CDR2 SQIVND, per germline (reference sequence). The CDR3 DNA sequence: TGTGCCAGTTCCCGGGACACCAAAAACATTCAGTACTTC. It yields the protein CASSRDTKNIQYF.

This clone has a count of ten or more. The chain employs TRBV3-1 (or the pseudogene TRBV3-2) and TRBJ2-5; maybe TRBD1 (5 bases). Germline CDR1 LGHDT, CDR2 YNNKEL (reference sequence). The CDR3 length is 15 residues. Between the trimmed V and J ends, which lost 0 bases and 4 bases, there was a span of 12 bases. The CDR3: CASSQDPGPRETQYF. DNA of the CDR3: TGTGCCAGCAGCCAAGACCCAGGGCCCCGAGAGACCCAGTACTTC.

V usage is TRBV28 and J usage is TRBJ2-7, with D possibly TRBD2 on 6 matching bases. V was clipped by 4 bases and J by 3 bases, with 13 bases between them. This CDR3 has 14 residues. The V gene's germline CDR1 is MDHEN and CDR2 SYDVKM. The CDR3 DNA follows: TGTGCCAGCAGTTCTCCGGGCGGGGTCTACGAGCAGTACGTC. Amino acids: CASSSPGGVYEQYV.

V and J are TRBV30 and TRBJ1-2; 10 nucleotides align to TRBD1. V gave up 5 bases and J gave up 6 bases; unmatched junction bases: 6. Germline CDR1 reads GTSNPN; CDR2 reads SVGIG (reference sequence). CDR3 size: 13 residues. The CDR3 protein is CAWFRQGANGYTF. CDR3 DNA sequence: TGTGCCTGGTTCAGACAGGGGGCTAATGGCTACACCTTC.

The gene calls are TRBV2 and TRBJ2-3; a weak D match, TRBD2 (5 bases). V was pared by 4 bases and J by 7 bases, with 15 bases between. This CDR3 comprises 14 residues. Per germline, CDR1 SNHLY and CDR2 FYNNEI. The CDR3 is CASSVLASANTQYF. CDR3 in DNA: TGTGCCAGCAGTGTTCTAGCCAGCGCAAATACGCAGTATTTT.

This chain uses TRBV4-2 with TRBJ1-4; D not certain. Germline V lookup: CDR1 LGHNA, CDR2 YNFKEQ. This CDR3 is built from 14 residues. The V end was cut by 0 bases, the J end by 8 bases, with 10 bases between. CDR3 nucleotide sequence: TGTGCCAGCAGCCAAGATTGGAGAGGAGAAAAACTGTTTTTT. This encodes CASSQDWRGEKLFF.

The V gene is TRBV10-2, the J gene TRBJ2-5; a possible D gene is TRBD1 (6 bases). Germline loops: CDR1 WSHSY, CDR2 SAAADI. V was clipped by 3 bases and J by 4 bases, with 9 bases between them. This CDR3 contains 13 residues. CDR3: CASSELGGETQYF. Written as DNA, the CDR3 is TGCGCCAGCAGTGAACTAGGGGGAGAGACCCAGTACTTC.